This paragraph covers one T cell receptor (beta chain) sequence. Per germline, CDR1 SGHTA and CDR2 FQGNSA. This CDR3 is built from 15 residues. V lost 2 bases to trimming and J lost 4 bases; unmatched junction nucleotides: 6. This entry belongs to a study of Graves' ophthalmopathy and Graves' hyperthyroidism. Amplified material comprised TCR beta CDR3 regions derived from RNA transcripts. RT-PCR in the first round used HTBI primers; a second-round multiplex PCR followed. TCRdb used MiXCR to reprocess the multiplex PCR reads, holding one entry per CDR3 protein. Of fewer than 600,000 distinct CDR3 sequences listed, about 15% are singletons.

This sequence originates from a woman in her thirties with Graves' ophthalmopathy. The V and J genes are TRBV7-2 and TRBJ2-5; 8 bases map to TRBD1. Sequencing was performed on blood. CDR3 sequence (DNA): TGTGCCAGCAGCTTATCCCGCGACAGGGGAGAGACCCAGTACTTC. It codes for CASSLSRDRGETQYF.